The T cell receptor (beta chain) under discussion was sequenced for a study of T-cell memory formation after mild COVID-19. Findings and limits, study-wide: Cross-reactive memory apparently joined, as some responding clones appeared in pre-infection memory. Balance between CD4 and CD8 was seen in clones contracting day 15 to 85, and a CD4+ lean was seen in later expanders.

This clonotype showed up many times. Antigen unknown. TCRdb passed the 5' RACE reads through MiXCR, listing each CDR3 protein once. Here the sample spans 400,000 to 500,000 distinct CDR3 sequences, 24% being singletons. Trimming removed 5 bases from V and 2 bases from J; junction bases left unmatched: 6. The CDR3 sequence is 15 residues long. Sequencing input: PBMCs or a T cell subset sorted from them (not recorded which). The J gene is TRBJ1-5, the V gene TRBV12-3 or TRBV12-4; 7 bases are a match to TRBD1. The sequence was obtained from an adult woman who had mild COVID-19 (a few samples of this study predate the infection). Cell type and time point are not known. The chain's CDR3 is CASSPPGQGNQPQHF. In DNA form, the CDR3 reads TGTGCCAGCAGTCCCCCTGGACAGGGCAATCAGCCCCAGCATTTT.